The T cell receptor (beta chain) under discussion was sequenced for a study of blood T cell repertoires in COVID-19 (dated by TCRdb to about 2020). A note on the overall study: The collaborator samples originated in the United States, Italy and Spain and spanned the acute and convalescent phases of COVID-19. The prospective study material was composed of cDNA or gDNA derived from T cells, B-cell-depleted T cells, or PBMCs. Subjects who had been exposed to COVID-19, were actively infected with it, or had recovered from it provided the deeply sampled blood TCRbeta repertoires that made up the dataset. The repertoires were made available in a free public database intended to serve as a resource for research on the immune response to SARS-CoV-2. Samples came from the ongoing ImmuneRACE study (first 160 participants) plus 1,254 subjects from 6 global collaborators. A de-identified subject ID, COVID-19 status, age in years and sex were almost always included in the sample metadata. HLA class I and class II types, where available, came from metadata supplied by the sample provider rather than from assay-based typing. Overall study results and their limits: Clinical and demographic metadata were provided uncurated, with the amount varying by source and participant.

The immunoSEQ Assay, a bias-controlled multiplex PCR, was used to amplify TCRbeta CDR3 regions from genomic DNA. As for the original processing: The number of nucleated cells in each sample was estimated by amplification of reference gene primers within the assay. To quantify the absolute abundance of each unique TCRbeta CDR3 rearrangement, sequence reads were collapsed and filtered. For each sample, productive Simpson clonality was calculated by taking the square root of Simpson's diversity index across productive rearrangements. TCRdb re-hosts the immuneACCESS table, in-frame sequences only. Its copies lack some clones; in the studies checked, an unresolved V gene accounts for under half of them, and the cause for the rest is not known. The DNA gave D and trimming, while V, J and clone size come from that table. This sample is represented by over 300,000 clones; roughly nine tenths of them were singletons. The ten top clones hold roughly 1.2% of the sample.

Whole blood was collected in K2EDTA tubes by collaborating institutions according to the institutions' own protocols. For TCRbeta analysis, collaborator samples were shipped as frozen whole blood, as isolated PBMCs, or as DNA extracted from either sample type. A remark on this clone: Its antigen is unknown. Per-nucleotide qualities are absent, and no much larger clonotype sits a single base away.

The CDR3 numbers 14 residues from cysteine through phenylalanine. The kept DNA is CDR3 alone, 42 bases in frame from the first base. The germline V gene provides CDR1 SGHVS and CDR2 FQNEAQ. V loses 5 bases, J loses 2 bases, and the germline ends lie 12 bases apart. The sequence was obtained from a man aged 40-49 years with acute or convalescent COVID-19. The V gene is TRBV7-8 and the J gene is TRBJ1-2; 6 matching bases give a weak D call of TRBD1. The sequenced sample consisted of peripheral blood. The sequenced DNA is TGTGCCAGCAGCCGCGGACAGCTCAACTATGGCTACACCTTC. Protein translation: CASSRGQLNYGYTF.